This TCR beta chain is from a study of T cells in Graves' hyperthyroidism and ophthalmopathy. TCR beta CDR3 region amplification was performed from RNA transcripts. The HTBI primer set served for first-round RT-PCR of the TCR CDR3. A single record per CDR3 protein comes from TCRdb applying MiXCR to the multiplex PCR reads. Of around 620,000 distinct CDR3 sequences listed, 13% to 15% were seen once; the top ten hold 7% to 9%. Study-wide results and limits: With a median lead of approximately 6.4 months before onset, the model predicted ophthalmopathy.

This clonotype was observed at least ten times. Its target is unknown. Among ophthalmopathy patients, the Clinical Activity Score reached at least 3, the NOSPECS grade reached at least 4, and duration remained under 3 months. The germline CDR1 and CDR2 sequences are MDHEN and SYDVKM. With V trimmed by 1 base and J by 8 bases, 7 bases remained unmatched. The CDR3 is made up of 14 amino acids. This chain uses TRBV28 with TRBJ1-2; 7 bases agree with TRBD1. The TCR sequence derives from a woman aged 18-29 years with Graves' ophthalmopathy. The specimen was blood. Here the CDR3 reads CASSLYQGVGGYTF. In DNA, the CDR3 is TGTGCCAGCAGTTTATACCAGGGGGTAGGGGGCTACACCTTC.